Listed below are T cell receptor beta chains from one sample, sequenced in a study of graft-versus-host responses after intestinal transplantation. Clones were sequenced by immunoSEQ multiplex PCR, and TCRdb holds only the in-frame ones, with some missing. The sample lists about 100,000 clones; 75% to 95% were seen once. Here the sequenced sample was PBMCs, taken 450 to 480 days after intestinal transplant. Receptors were obtained from a human patient who received an intestinal transplant, so some T cells may come from the graft donor. CDR3s include the opening cysteine and the closing phenylalanine or tryptophan. The D gene is left open where the match is weak. Size is stated for part of the rows, as once, few or many counts, or as a class when the clone is expanded.

d_gene	j_gene	v_gene	abundance	CDR3nt	CDR3aa
-	TRBJ2-7	TRBV5-5	-	TGTGCCAGCAGCAAACGGGAGATTCTGGGCTCCTACGAGCAGTACTTC	CASSKREILGSYEQYF
TRBD1	TRBJ2-7	TRBV19	-	TGTGCCAGCGCCACAGGACAGGGGGCCAACGAGCAGTACTTC	CASATGQGANEQYF
-	TRBJ2-1	TRBV9	-	TGTGCCAGCAGCGTAGGAGTAGATCCTCGCAATGAGCAGTTCTTC	CASSVGVDPRNEQFF
-	TRBJ1-3	TRBV18	few	TGTGCCAGCTCACCACCCAAGGGTGATGGAAACACCATATATTTT	CASSPPKGDGNTIYF
TRBD1	TRBJ1-2	TRBV9	-	TGTGCCAGCAGCGTAGCTCGCGACAGGGGAGAGGATGGCTACACCTTC	CASSVARDRGEDGYTF
-	TRBJ2-1	TRBV2	-	TGTGCCAGCATTACACCGACCGGGACGAGAACCAATGAGCAGTTCTTC	CASITPTGTRTNEQFF
TRBD1	TRBJ2-7	TRBV11-3	-	TGTGCCAGCAGCCCGGGGACAGGGCCGAGCTCCTACGAGCAGTACTTC	CASSPGTGPSSYEQYF
-	TRBJ2-2	TRBV7-9	-	TGTGCCAGCAGTTCGAGGCCGGGGGCGAACACCGGGGAGCTGTTTTTT	CASSSRPGANTGELFF
-	TRBJ2-5	TRBV29-1	-	TGCAGCGTTGAACAGGAGCCCACGGAACCGTACTTC	CSVEQEPTEPYF
-	TRBJ1-1	TRBV29-1	once	TGCAGCGTTGCCGGGGAGACTGAAGCTTTCTTT	CSVAGETEAFF
-	TRBJ2-1	TRBV6-4	few	TGTGCCAGCAGTGACTCGGGCTTGGGTGAGCAGTTCTTC	CASSDSGLGEQFF
TRBD1	TRBJ1-1	TRBV5-1	once	TGCGCCAGCAGACCGACAGGGGGCACTGAAGCTTTCTTT	CASRPTGGTEAFF
TRBD1	TRBJ1-2	TRBV4-3	-	TGCGCCAGCAGCCTCCGGGACAGGGATGGCTACACCTTC	CASSLRDRDGYTF
-	TRBJ1-2	TRBV7-8	once	TGTGCCAGCAGCTTAGTGCTAGGGGATAAAGATGGCTACACCTTC	CASSLVLGDKDGYTF
TRBD2	TRBJ2-3	TRBV4-2	-	TGTGCCAGCAGCCACTCAGCGGGGGCTAGCACAGATACGCAGTATTTT	CASSHSAGASTDTQYF
-	TRBJ2-7	TRBV6-5	-	TGTGCCAGCAGTTACTCGAGCGGTGAGCAGTACTTC	CASSYSSGEQYF
-	TRBJ1-5	TRBV6-1	-	TGTGCCAGCAGTGAGTCGACAAGGAGCAATCAGCCCCAGCATTTT	CASSESTRSNQPQHF
-	TRBJ1-1	TRBV10-3	-	TGTGCCATCATGGGGATGAACACTGAAGCTTTCTTT	CAIMGMNTEAFF
TRBD1	TRBJ1-1	TRBV2	-	TGTGCCAGCAGTAAGACAGGGACGTTCTCTGAAGCTTTCTTT	CASSKTGTFSEAFF
-	TRBJ2-7	TRBV29-1	-	TGCAGCGTTGAAGCGGGGGTCGAGCAGTACTTC	CSVEAGVEQYF
-	TRBJ1-1	TRBV6-1	-	TGTGCCAGCAGTGAAGCAATCTTCGGACAGTGGAACACTGAAGCTTTCTTT	CASSEAIFGQWNTEAFF
-	TRBJ1-2	TRBV6-5	-	TGTGCCAGCAGTTTTCGGGACCGCTATGGCTACACCTTC	CASSFRDRYGYTF
TRBD2	TRBJ2-5	TRBV15	-	TGTGCCACCAGCAGAGATCCCAGCGGGGGGGAGACCCAGTACTTC	CATSRDPSGGETQYF
-	TRBJ2-7	TRBV13	-	TGTGCCAGCAGCTCGAGGGGCCAGGTATACGAGCAGTACTTC	CASSSRGQVYEQYF
-	TRBJ1-2	TRBV19	-	TGTGCCAGTAGTATTGGGCGGTTCTATGGCTACACCTTC	CASSIGRFYGYTF
-	TRBJ1-1	TRBV5-4	-	TGTGCCAGCAGCTTGGGGAGCACTGAAGCTTTCTTT	CASSLGSTEAFF
-	TRBJ1-3	TRBV4-2	-	TGTGCTAGCAGCCAAGACAGGATCCCTGGAAACACCATATATTTT	CASSQDRIPGNTIYF
-	TRBJ1-5	TRBV16	-	TGTGCCAGCAGCCAACGGGGGCAGCCCCAGCATTTT	CASSQRGQPQHF
-	TRBJ1-3	TRBV5-1	-	TGCGCCAGCAGCTTGGTTGAAGGAGCTGGAAACACCATATATTTT	CASSLVEGAGNTIYF
-	TRBJ1-1	TRBV19	-	TGTGCCAGTAGTAGTATCGGGGGGGCGGACACTGAAGCTTTCTTT	CASSSIGGADTEAFF
-	TRBJ2-7	TRBV10-3	few	TGTGCCATCAGGGGAACCGGGCCTACTTACGAGCAGTACTTC	CAIRGTGPTYEQYF
-	TRBJ1-1	TRBV10-2	-	TGCGCCAGCGGTGGAAGTACGAACACTGAAGCTTTCTTT	CASGGSTNTEAFF
TRBD1	TRBJ2-7	TRBV10-1	-	TGCGCCAGCAGTGAGGGGACAGGCTACGAGCAGTACTTC	CASSEGTGYEQYF
TRBD1	TRBJ1-1	TRBV7-9	once	TGTGCCAGCAGTCCACGGGACAGGGGAGACACTGAAGCTTTCTTT	CASSPRDRGDTEAFF
-	TRBJ1-2	TRBV6-1	-	TGTGCCAGCGTTGCGAAGCCCGAAGGAGCCCGCACCTTC	CASVAKPEGARTF
TRBD1	TRBJ1-1	TRBV9	-	TGTGCCAGCAGCGTAGTGGCACAGGGGGCTCGTGACACTGAAGCTTTCTTT	CASSVVAQGARDTEAFF
-	TRBJ2-2	TRBV5-6	-	TGTGCCAGCAGCTTCTTTGGCAGTACGAACACCGGGGAGCTGTTTTTT	CASSFFGSTNTGELFF
-	TRBJ2-7	TRBV11-2	-	TGTGCCAGCAGCTTCGACCCCTACGAGCAGTACTTC	CASSFDPYEQYF
-	TRBJ1-2	TRBV6-6	-	TGTGCCAGCAGTTACTCGATAGGGATGGTATATGGCTACACCTTC	CASSYSIGMVYGYTF
-	TRBJ1-2	TRBV5-6	-	TGTGCCAGCAGCTTGGGGACGGGAGCCGTCTATGGCTACACCTTC	CASSLGTGAVYGYTF
-	TRBJ1-1	TRBV5-5	once	TGTGCCAGCAGCGACGATCAGGGTTCGCAGGCTTTCTTT	CASSDDQGSQAFF
TRBD1	TRBJ1-2	TRBV6-5	once	TGTGCCAGCAGCGACAGGGTGGGCCCTGGCTACACCTTC	CASSDRVGPGYTF
TRBD1	TRBJ2-1	TRBV14	few	TGTGCCAGCAGCCAGGGGACAGGCTACAATGAGCAGTTCTTC	CASSQGTGYNEQFF